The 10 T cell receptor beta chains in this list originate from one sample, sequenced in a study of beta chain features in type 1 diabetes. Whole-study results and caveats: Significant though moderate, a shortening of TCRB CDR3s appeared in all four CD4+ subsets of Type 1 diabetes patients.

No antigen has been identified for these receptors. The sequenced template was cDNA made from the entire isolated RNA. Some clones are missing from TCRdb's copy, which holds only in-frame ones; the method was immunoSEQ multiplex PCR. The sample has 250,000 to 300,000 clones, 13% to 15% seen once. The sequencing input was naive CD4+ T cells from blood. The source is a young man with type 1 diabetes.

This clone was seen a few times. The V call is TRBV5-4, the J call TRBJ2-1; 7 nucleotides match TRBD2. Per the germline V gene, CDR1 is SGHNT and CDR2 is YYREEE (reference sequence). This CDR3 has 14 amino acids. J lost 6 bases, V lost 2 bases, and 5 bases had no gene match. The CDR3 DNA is TGTGCCAGCAGCTTAACCGGGACTACCAATGAGCAGTTCTTC. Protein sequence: CASSLTGTTNEQFF. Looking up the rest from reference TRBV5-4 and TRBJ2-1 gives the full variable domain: ETGVTQSPTHLIKTRGQQVTLRCSSQSGHNTVSWYQQALGQGPQFIFQYYREEENGRGNFPPRFSGLQFPNYSSELNVNALELDDSALYLCASSLTGTTNEQFFGPGTRLTVL.

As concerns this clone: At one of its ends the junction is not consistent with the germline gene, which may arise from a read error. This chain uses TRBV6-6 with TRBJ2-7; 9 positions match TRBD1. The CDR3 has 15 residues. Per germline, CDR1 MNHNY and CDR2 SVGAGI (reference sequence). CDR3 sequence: CASSAGQGPSSEQYF. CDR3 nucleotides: TGTGCCAGCAGTGCGGGACAGGGTCCCTCCTCCGAGCAGTACTTC.

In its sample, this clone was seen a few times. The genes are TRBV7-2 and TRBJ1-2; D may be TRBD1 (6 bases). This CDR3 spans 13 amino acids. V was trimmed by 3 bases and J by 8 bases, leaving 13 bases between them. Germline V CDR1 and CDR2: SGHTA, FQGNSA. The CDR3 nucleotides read TGTGCCAGCAGCTTGGGGGACACCCGCGGCTACACCTTC. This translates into CASSLGDTRGYTF.

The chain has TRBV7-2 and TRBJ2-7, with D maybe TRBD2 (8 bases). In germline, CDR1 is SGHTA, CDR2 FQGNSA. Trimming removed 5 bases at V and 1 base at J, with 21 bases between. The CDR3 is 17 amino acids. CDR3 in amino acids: CASSSRGSAGDSYEQYF. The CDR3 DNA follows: TGTGCCAGCAGCAGCAGGGGGTCAGCGGGAGATTCCTACGAGCAGTACTTC.

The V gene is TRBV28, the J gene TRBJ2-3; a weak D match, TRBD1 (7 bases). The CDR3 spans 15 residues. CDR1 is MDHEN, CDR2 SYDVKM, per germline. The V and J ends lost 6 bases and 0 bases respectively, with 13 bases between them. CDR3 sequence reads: CASSSGGTSTDTQYF. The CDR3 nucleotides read TGTGCCAGCAGCTCAGGGGGGACTAGCACAGATACGCAGTATTTT.

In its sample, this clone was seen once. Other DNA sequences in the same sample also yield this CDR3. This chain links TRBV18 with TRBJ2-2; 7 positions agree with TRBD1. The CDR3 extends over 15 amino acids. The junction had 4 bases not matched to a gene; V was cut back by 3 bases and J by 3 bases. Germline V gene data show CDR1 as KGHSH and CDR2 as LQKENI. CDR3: CASSPRQGDTGELFF. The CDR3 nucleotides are TGTGCCAGCTCACCGAGACAGGGTGACACCGGGGAGCTGTTTTTT. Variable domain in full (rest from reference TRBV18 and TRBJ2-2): NAGVMQNPRHLVRRRGQEARLRCSPMKGHSHVYWYRQLPEEGLKFMVYLQKENIIDESGMPKERFSAEFPKEGPSILRIQQVVRGDSAAYFCASSPRQGDTGELFFGEGSRLTVL.

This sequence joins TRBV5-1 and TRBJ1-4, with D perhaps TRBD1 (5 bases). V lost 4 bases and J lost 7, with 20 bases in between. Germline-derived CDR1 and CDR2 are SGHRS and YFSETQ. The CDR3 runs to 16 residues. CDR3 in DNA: TGCGCCAGCAGCCCCGCACCAGGGCCGACTGGTGAAAAACTGTTTTTT. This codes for CASSPAPGPTGEKLFF.

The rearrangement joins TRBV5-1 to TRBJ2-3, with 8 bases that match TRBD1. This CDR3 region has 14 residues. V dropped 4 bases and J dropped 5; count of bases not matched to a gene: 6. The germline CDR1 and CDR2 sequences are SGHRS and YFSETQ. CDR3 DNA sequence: TGCGCCAGCAGCACGGGACAGGCGGAAGATACGCAGTATTTT. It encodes CASSTGQAEDTQYF.

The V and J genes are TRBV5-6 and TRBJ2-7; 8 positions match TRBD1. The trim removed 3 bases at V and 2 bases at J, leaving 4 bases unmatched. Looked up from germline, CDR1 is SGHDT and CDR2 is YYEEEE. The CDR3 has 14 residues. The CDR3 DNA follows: TGTGCCAGCAGCTATTGGGACAGGCCCTACGAGCAGTACTTC. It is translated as CASSYWDRPYEQYF. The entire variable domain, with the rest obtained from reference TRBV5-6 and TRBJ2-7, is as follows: DAGVTQSPTHLIKTRGQQVTLRCSPKSGHDTVSWYQQALGQGPQFIFQYYEEEERQRGNFPDRFSGHQFPNYSSELNVNALLLGDSALYLCASSYWDRPYEQYFGPGTRLTVT.

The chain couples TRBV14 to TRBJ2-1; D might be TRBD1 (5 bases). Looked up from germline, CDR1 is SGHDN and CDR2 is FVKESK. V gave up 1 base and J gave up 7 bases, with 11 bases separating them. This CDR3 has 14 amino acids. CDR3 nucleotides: TGTGCCAGCAGCCAAGTGACAGCTTTTAATGAGCAGTTCTTC. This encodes CASSQVTAFNEQFF.